Presented here are 22 T cell receptor beta chains from one specimen sequenced in a study of tumor-infiltrating lymphocytes in primary liver carcinoma (TCRdb year 2017). Total RNA and DNA were co-extracted from 20-30 mg of bulk tissue with the AllPrep DNA/RNA mini kit, without cell sorting. Reads for this sample came from an Illumina HiSeq 2500. A constant-region primer and ProtoScript II reverse transcriptase were used to reverse-transcribe TCRbeta-specific cDNA from about 0.55 ug total RNA. TCRbeta libraries were built with three nested multiplex PCR rounds, a slightly modified ARM-PCR procedure. Each of the first two PCR rounds ran for approximately 10 cycles using multiplex TRBV1-TRBV30 forward primers together with a Cbeta reverse primer. In-frame beta chains were kept once TCRdb had trimmed the public reads at Q25 with fastp and called clones with MiXCR. Each CDR3 protein appears once, grouped with its most common genes and DNA. The sample has 95,000 to 150,000 distinct CDR3 sequences on record, 55% to 65% of them singletons. Around 9% of the sample is taken by the ten largest.

Sample: liver tumor tissue from sampling region 1. The cell subset or site label for this specimen denotes: tumor region T1, superior pole. The receptor set was obtained from a woman in her sixties with primary liver carcinoma and hepatitis B virus infection.

The chain recombines TRBV7-3 with TRBJ2-1; D might be TRBD2 (6 bases). Germline V gene lookup returns CDR1 SGHTA and CDR2 FQGTGA. This CDR3 has 16 amino acids. Trimming took off 5 bases at V and 8 bases at J, with 22 bases between the two ends. As DNA, the CDR3 is TGTGCCAGCAGCCGAAGGACTAACGGGAGAGTCGATGAGCAGTTCTTC. Translated: CASSRRTNGRVDEQFF.

By sample share, this clonotype is medium-sized (0.01 to 0.1%). The rearrangement links TRBV5-1 to TRBJ2-7; no definite D call. V was pared by 1 base and J by 3 bases, with 11 bases between. The CDR3 is 14 amino acids. Germline V CDR1 and CDR2: SGHRS, YFSETQ. CDR3 nucleotide sequence: TGCGCCAGCAGCTTGTTATCACAAGGCTACGAGCAGTACTTC. Residues: CASSLLSQGYEQYF.

Worth noting for this clonotype: This may be a read error: a much more frequent sequence differs by one nucleotide. This chain joins TRBV5-4 and TRBJ2-5, with 9 bases aligning to TRBD1. The CDR3 runs to 15 residues. The V gene's germline CDR1 is SGHNT and CDR2 YYREEE (reference sequence). V was clipped by 6 bases and J by 4 bases; unmatched bases: 10. The DNA for the CDR3 is TGTGCCAGCACTTCCGGGACAGGGAGAGCAGAGACCCAGTACTTC. This translates into CASTSGTGRAETQYF.

In this sample, this clonotype turned up a few times. This CDR3 is missing its conserved last phenylalanine or tryptophan, likely due to a read error. The CDR3 loop reads CASSLAPGQPYEQYL. In DNA form, the CDR3 reads TGTGCCAGCAGCTTGGCACCGGGACAGCCCTACGAGCAGTACCTC. The rearrangement joins TRBV5-5 to TRBJ2-7; 7 positions agree with TRBD1. The germline CDR1 and CDR2 sequences are SGHKS and YYEKEE (reference sequence). The ends lost 0 bases at V and 2 bases at J; junction bases unmatched: 5. The CDR3 runs to 15 residues.

About this clonotype: One junction end disagrees with the germline gene, perhaps due to a read error. The rearrangement joins TRBV11-2 to TRBJ2-1; 13 positions agree with TRBD2. The CDR3 runs to 17 residues. Germline V gene lookup returns CDR1 SGHAT and CDR2 FQNNGV. Here the CDR3 DNA reads TGTGCCACCAGCAGAAGACTAGCGGGAGGACCGGGGGATGAGCAGTTCTTC. Protein product: CATSRRLAGGPGDEQFF.

The chain carries TRBV11-3 and TRBJ2-1; tentative D call: TRBD2 (6 bases). Germline assignment: CDR1 SGHNT and CDR2 YENEEA. Trimming shortened V by 8 bases and J by 6 bases, and 17 bases separated the two germline ends. The CDR3 loop spans 14 amino acids. CDR3 DNA sequence: TGTGCCAGCCAGATTAGCGGCACCTGCAATGAGCAGTTCTTC. Translated: CASQISGTCNEQFF.

At least ten counts were recorded for this clonotype. The rearrangement links TRBV6-6 to TRBJ2-3; D is uncertain. Germline values: CDR1 MNHNY, CDR2 SVGAGI (reference sequence). The CDR3 runs 12 residues. V was clipped by 6 bases and J by 2 bases, with 6 bases between them. The CDR3 region has the DNA TGTGCCAGCAGAAGGGACACAGATACGCAGTATTTT. This encodes CASRRDTDTQYF.

Concerning this clonotype: Given a much more abundant clone one base away, this may be a read error. The chain joins TRBV6-1 to TRBJ2-3, with D perhaps matching TRBD2 (5 bases). The V gene's germline CDR1 is MNHNS and CDR2 SASEGT. This CDR3 spans 15 amino acids. In DNA form, the CDR3 reads TGTGACCCGACCGCCGAGGATCCTCGGGAAGATGCGCAGTATTTT. Protein product: CDPTAEDPREDAQYF.

A few counts support this clonotype. At one boundary the junction diverges from the germline segment, which might be a read error. The chain recombines TRBV6-6 with TRBJ1-1, with a weak D call TRBD1 (5 bases). The CDR3 is 13 residues long. Germline loops: CDR1 MNHNY, CDR2 SVGAGI (reference sequence). CDR3 sequence reads: CASSLTGNTKAFF. Written as DNA, the CDR3 is TGTGCCAGCAGTCTCACAGGTAACACTAAAGCTTTCTTT.

This chain joins TRBV12-3 or TRBV12-4 and TRBJ1-1, with D perhaps TRBD1 (5 bases). CDR3 length: 11 amino acids. Trimming removed 4 bases at V and 7 bases at J, with 7 bases between. CDR3 loop: CASSSGFEAFF. In nucleotides, the CDR3 is TGTGCCAGCAGTTCAGGGTTTGAAGCTTTCTTT.

The chain recombines TRBV5-1 with TRBJ2-7, with 8 bases matching TRBD2. CDR1 SGHRS and CDR2 YFSETQ come from the germline V gene. V trimming: 4 bases; J trimming: 2 bases; junction bases outside the gene matches: 8. The CDR3 covers 15 residues. The CDR3 spells CASSTRRTSTYEQYF. The CDR3 DNA reads as TGCGCCAGCAGCACCAGAAGGACTAGCACCTACGAGCAGTACTTC.

Points on this clonotype: A much larger clone lies a single base off, so this may be a read error. For the CDR3, the DNA is TGTGCCAGCAGCAGAACGGGGGGCTCCTACAATGGGCAGTTCTTC. Encoded protein: CASSRTGGSYNGQFF. The rearrangement links TRBV28 to TRBJ2-1; a weak D match, TRBD2 (7 bases). Germline lookup yields CDR1 MDHEN and CDR2 SYDVKM. This CDR3 contains 15 residues.

A word on this clonotype: Because the CDR3 is missing its conserved closing phenylalanine or tryptophan, this is likely a read error. The CDR3 coding sequence is TGCGCCAGCAGCAGGGACAGATTAGATACGCAGTATCTT. This encodes CASSRDRLDTQYL. This chain links TRBV4-1 with TRBJ2-3; 7 positions agree with TRBD1. The CDR3 spans 13 residues. In germline, CDR1 is MGHRA, CDR2 YSYEKL. With V trimmed by 5 bases and J by 5 bases, 4 bases remained unmatched.

Regarding this clonotype: Since no conserved phenylalanine or tryptophan closes the CDR3, a read error is the likely cause. This rearrangement joins TRBV2 to TRBJ2-2; perhaps TRBD2 as D (5 bases). This CDR3 contains 14 residues. The germline V gene has CDR1 SNHLY and CDR2 FYNNEI. V lost 8 bases and J 0 bases, leaving 10 bases between the germline ends. In DNA form, the CDR3 reads TGTGCCAGCTTGGGGAGCCCGAACACCGGGGAGCTGTTTTAT. This encodes CASLGSPNTGELFY.

This clonotype was seen at least ten times. The rearrangement uses TRBV6-1 and TRBJ1-5; maybe TRBD1 (6 bases). The V end was cut by 5 bases, the J end by 3 bases, with 14 bases between. CDR3 length equals 15 residues. Germline values: CDR1 MNHNS, CDR2 SASEGT. CDR3 DNA: TGTGCCAGCAGTCAGAACAGGGCATCCAATCAGCCCCAGCATTTT. Its protein product is CASSQNRASNQPQHF.

The chain recombines TRBV7-9 with TRBJ1-2, with 10 positions matching TRBD1. The CDR3 is made up of 15 amino acids. Trimming at V came to 6 bases and at J to 4 bases, leaving 8 bases not matched to a gene. Looked up from germline, CDR1 is SEHNR and CDR2 is FQNEAQ (reference sequence). The CDR3: CASRPGTGVGYGYTF. The CDR3 nucleotides are TGTGCCAGCAGGCCGGGGACAGGGGTAGGCTATGGCTACACCTTC.

This clonotype showed up just a few times. A much larger clonotype is one base distant, so this may be a read error. The conserved final phenylalanine or tryptophan is absent from the CDR3, which likely points to a read error. The chain combines TRBV6-1 with TRBJ2-7, with 10 positions matching TRBD1. Germline V gives CDR1 MNHNS, CDR2 SASEGT. CDR3 length: 16 residues. With 0 bases clipped from V and 7 bases from J, the junction kept 9 bases outside the gene matches. CDR3 residues: CASSEAGQGPLSEQYL. The CDR3 bases are TGTGCCAGCAGTGAAGCGGGACAGGGGCCCTTATCAGAGCAGTACTTA.

With respect to this clonotype: At one of its ends the junction is not consistent with the germline gene, which may arise from a read error. The rearrangement joins TRBV6-5 to TRBJ1-1; D gene uncertain. The CDR3 covers 13 residues. Germline CDR1 and CDR2: MNHEY and SVGAGI. The CDR3 protein is CASSGILNTEAFF. In nucleotides, the CDR3 is TGTGCCAGCAGTGGAATACTTAACACCGAAGCTTTCTTT.

As for this clonotype: One base away lies a much larger clone, so this may be a sequencing read error. This chain uses TRBV12-3 or TRBV12-4 with TRBJ2-1; 10 nucleotides align to TRBD2. The J segment lost 12 bases and the V segment lost 7 bases, leaving 18 bases of the junction unmatched. This CDR3 is 16 amino acids long. DNA for the CDR3: TGTGCCAGCAAGGGTGGCGGGACTAGCGATCTGGTTGGGCAGTTCTTC. This codes for CASKGGGTSDLVGQFF.

The rearrangement links TRBV5-5 to TRBJ1-1; D is undetermined. CDR1 SGHKS and CDR2 YYEKEE come from the germline V gene (reference sequence). The CDR3 is made up of 14 amino acids. The V and J ends lost 5 bases and 1 base respectively, with 12 bases between them. The CDR3 nucleotides are TGTGCCAGCAGTTTTCCGATAAGGAACACTGAAGCTTTCTTT. Amino acids: CASSFPIRNTEAFF.

This chain joins TRBV11-1 and TRBJ2-1, with a weak D call TRBD2 (6 bases). CDR3 size: 16 residues. Trimming removed 6 bases at V and 9 bases at J, with 24 bases between. CDR1 is SGHAT and CDR2 is FQDESV in the germline V gene (reference sequence). CDR3 sequence reads: CASSYGPGLLQPEQFF. The CDR3 DNA reads as TGTGCCAGCAGTTACGGACCGGGACTCCTACAACCTGAGCAGTTCTTC.

As regards this clonotype: An end of the junction does not agree with germline; a read error may underlie this. V usage is TRBV6-1 and J usage is TRBJ2-7, with D uncertain. There are 15 residues in the CDR3. Germline values: CDR1 MNHNS, CDR2 SASEGT. Written as DNA, the CDR3 is TGTGCCAGCAGTGACCCATGTGGTAGCTCCTACGAGCAGTATTTC. The encoded protein is CASSDPCGSSYEQYF.